This T cell receptor beta chain derives from a study of cytomegalovirus exposure and HLA in healthy donors. A remark on this clone: The antigen remains undetermined.

Repertoires were generated with immunoSEQ multiplex PCR, while TCRdb's copy carries only in-frame clones and drops some. Of some 340,000 clones in the sample, 75% to 90% were seen once. The V gene's germline CDR1 is MGHDK and CDR2 SYGVNS. The V and J ends lost 0 bases and 6 bases, in that order; junction bases with no gene match: 5. CDR3 size: 15 residues. Whole-study results and caveats: The tendency of first-cohort TCR clusters to co-occur in the 120 validation repertoires was the finding of a later analysis.

This chain links TRBV25-1 with TRBJ1-1; 9 bases match TRBD1. The clonotype originates from a woman aged 25-40 years in good health and CMV-seropositive. Material for sequencing was PBMCs. In nucleotides, the CDR3 is TGTGCCAGCAGTGAATATACAGGGGGCGTACCTGAAGCTTTCTTT. The encoded protein is CASSEYTGGVPEAFF.